This T cell receptor (beta chain) was profiled in a study of response to subunit inactivated influenza vaccine. Points from the study as a whole: Each seasonal influenza vaccination, the authors suggested, recruits few new T cells.

TCRdb re-called the RT-PCR reads through MiXCR, storing one row per CDR3 protein. The sample holds roughly 700,000 distinct CDR3 sequences, approximately 15% seen once. As to this clonotype: The antigen is undetermined.

Germline V gene sequence: CDR1 SGHRS, CDR2 YFSETQ. Trimming at V came to 0 bases and at J to 1 base, leaving 1 base not matched to a gene. The CDR3 has 16 amino acids. The chain combines TRBV5-1 with TRBJ2-3; 11 bases fit TRBD2. This specimen was PBMCs from blood, taken about 14 days before vaccination. The sequence derives from a man between 45 and 60 years old who received an inactivated influenza vaccine. The DNA of the CDR3 is TGCGCCAGCAGCTTGGAACTAGCGGGGGGCACAGATACGCAGTATTTT. It is translated as CASSLELAGGTDTQYF.